Sequencing of this T cell receptor (beta chain) was carried out in a study of blood T cell repertoires in COVID-19. As for the study in general: Material from acute and convalescent COVID-19 was sourced from the United States, Italy and Spain.

Germline-derived CDR1 and CDR2 are SGDLS and YYNGEE. The ends were cut back, 0 bases at V and 0 bases at J, with 9 bases in the middle. This CDR3 has 16 amino acids. Here immunoSEQ multiplex PCR was the method, and the copy in TCRdb shows in-frame clones only, minus some. The table records around 300,000 clones, roughly 90% of them present only once. Recovered status in Cohort 3 required two negative PCRs, clearance, or symptom resolution. Sequences were obtained from PBMCs or T cells enriched from blood (not recorded which). The sequence came from a woman aged 40 to 49 who had recovered from COVID-19. V and J are TRBV9 and TRBJ2-2, with no clear D. The CDR3: CASSVDGGANTGELFF. The CDR3, as DNA: TGTGCCAGCAGCGTAGACGGCGGAGCGAACACCGGGGAGCTGTTTTTT. Filled out from reference TRBV9 and TRBJ2-2, the complete variable domain reads DSGVTQTPKHLITATGQRVTLRCSPRSGDLSVYWYQQSLDQGLQFLIQYYNGEERAKGNILERFSAQQFPDLHSELNLSSLELGDSALYFCASSVDGGANTGELFFGEGSRLTVL.